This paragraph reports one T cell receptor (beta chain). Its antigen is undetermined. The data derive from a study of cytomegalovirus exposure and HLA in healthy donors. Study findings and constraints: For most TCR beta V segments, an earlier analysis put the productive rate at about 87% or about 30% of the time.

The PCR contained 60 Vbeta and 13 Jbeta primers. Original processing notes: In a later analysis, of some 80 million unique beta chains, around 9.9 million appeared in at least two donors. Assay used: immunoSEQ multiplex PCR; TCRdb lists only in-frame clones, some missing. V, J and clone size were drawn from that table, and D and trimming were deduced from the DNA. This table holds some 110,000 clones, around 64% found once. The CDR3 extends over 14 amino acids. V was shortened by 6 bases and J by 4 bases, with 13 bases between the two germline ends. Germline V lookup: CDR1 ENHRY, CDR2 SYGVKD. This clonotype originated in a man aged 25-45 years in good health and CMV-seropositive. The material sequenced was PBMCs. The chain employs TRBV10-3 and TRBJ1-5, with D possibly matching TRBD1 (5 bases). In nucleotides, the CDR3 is TGTGCCATCAGCCCGGGGGGGAGTAATCAGCCCCAGCATTTT. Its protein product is CAISPGGSNQPQHF.